This is a list of T cell receptor beta chains from one sample in a study of early stage breast cancer tumors. Assay: immunoSEQ multiplex PCR; the TCRdb copy retains only in-frame clones and omits some. The repertoire holds more than 65,000 clones, with less than 90% as singletons. The sequencing input was blood. The receptor source for this set is a person between 35 and 49 years old with breast cancer. Both conserved end residues are part of each CDR3. The order of the fields is J gene, CDR3 length, V gene, clone size, CDR3 protein. A row's size may be missing; if present it is once, few, many or a size class.

>TRBJ2-5|15|TRBV10-3|.
CAISESVLGKETQYF
>TRBJ2-2|13|TRBV19|.
CASGTGNTGELFF
>TRBJ2-3|15|TRBV5-4|.
CASSPGQGLTDTQYF
>TRBJ2-1|14|TRBV28|.
CASSLAGVSNEQFF
>TRBJ2-5|13|TRBV18|.
CASSPGQLETQYF
>TRBJ2-7|14|TRBV18|.
CASSPTDTSYEQYF
>TRBJ1-1|15|TRBV4-1|few
CASSLRTGGYTEAFF
>TRBJ2-2|16|TRBV28|.
CASSFRTVTNTGELFF
>TRBJ2-3|17|TRBV4-2|.
CASSPLAAREGRDTQYF
>TRBJ2-1|16|TRBV10-1|.
CASSESGGTGYNEQFF
>TRBJ1-2|16|TRBV4-1|once
CASSQDPRTHNYGYTF
>TRBJ2-2|12|TRBV19|.
CATRGGPGELFF
>TRBJ2-3|13|TRBV5-1|.
CASSPGNTDTQYF
>TRBJ1-2|14|TRBV19|few
CASSGRQGDYGYTF
>TRBJ1-5|14|TRBV7-2|.
CASSLVQVNQPQHF
>TRBJ2-4|14|TRBV7-9|.
CASRTGQGADIQYF
>TRBJ2-2|12|TRBV12-5|few
CASGLNTGELFF
>TRBJ2-1|16|TRBV28|.
CASSFPGHGSYNEQFF
>TRBJ2-3|16|TRBV28|.
CATTGTGWTSTDTQYF
>TRBJ1-1|13|TRBV5-4|once
CASSLGGNTEAFF
>TRBJ2-3|16|TRBV7-2|.
CASSLGGSGSQDTQYF
>TRBJ2-5|14|TRBV6-6|.
CASSFTGSRETQYF
>TRBJ1-2|11|TRBV6-1|few
CASSHRDGYTF
>TRBJ1-1|15|TRBV6-5|.
CASSPHTQRGTEAFF
>TRBJ1-1|15|TRBV14|.
CASSQTTGRNTEAFF
>TRBJ2-7|14|TRBV28|.
CATRGQAHSYEQYF
>TRBJ2-7|14|TRBV27|.
CASSFGQANYEQYF
>TRBJ2-5|13|TRBV5-1|few
CASSSTFQETQYF
>TRBJ1-5|15|TRBV6-5|.
CASRPDITSNQPQHF
>TRBJ2-3|13|TRBV19|.
CASSSFARDTQYF
>TRBJ1-3|14|TRBV14|.
CASSQSRSGNTIYF